This TCR beta chain was recovered during a study of beta chain features in type 1 diabetes (dated by TCRdb to the late 2010s). Looking at the study overall: No differences in mean age, gender distribution, total cell number or subset yield were found between patients and healthy donors. A total of under 140,000,000 sorted cells were examined across all samples, and the number of cells per subset was strongly correlated with RNA yield. The study compared TCRB repertoires of sorted circulating CD4+ T cell subsets between recently diagnosed type 1 diabetes patients and matched healthy donors. Naive and central memory subsets were obtained from all 30 or so donors, but regulatory and stem cell-like memory subsets were isolated from only 8 patients and roughly eight healthy donors.

Each donor gave one peripheral blood draw, about 100 mL on average, collected into heparinised tubes. Using a panel that included CD45RO, CCR7, CD25, CD127, CD95 and CD27, naive, central memory, regulatory and stem cell-like memory CD4+ T cells were sorted on a BD FACSAria II. Purity was above 95% for every sorted population. PBMCs were separated immediately by Lymphoprep density gradient centrifugation and were stained directly, without being cultured. Samples were stained and sorted in pairs, with one healthy donor and one patient per experiment, so that batch effects were minimized. In regard to this clone: There is no known antigen for this receptor. There are no base qualities to consult, and no much larger clone falls within one base.

General findings and caveats noted by the study authors: Naive, central memory and regulatory TCRB repertoires appeared to be more similar among patients than among healthy donors. Because the HLA sub-analyses included only small numbers of individuals, any influence of HLA type on TCRB rearrangement was left unresolved. Patients with type 1 diabetes made fewer insertions and deleted more nucleotides at VDJ recombination sites, implying thymic rearrangement abnormalities. In all four CD4+ subsets, TCRB CDR3 length was moderately but significantly shorter in type 1 diabetes patients. PCR might favor shorter templates, but patient and control samples were amplified and corrected together, so any skew would affect both groups equally. Because cDNA was sequenced instead of genomic DNA, highly expressing activated cells could be over-represented, though the groups showed no difference in activation or CD3 levels.

The germline V and J ends show losses of 2 bases and 6 bases respectively, and no gene match explains 6 bases of the junction. The CDR3 measures 17 amino acids from cysteine to phenylalanine. Only the CDR3 portion is preserved as DNA: 51 bases, with reading frame beginning at the first base. The germline V gene supplies CDR1 LGHNA and CDR2 YSLEER. The entire amount of isolated RNA was reverse transcribed using the High Capacity cDNA Reverse Transcription Kit, so the sequenced TCRB transcripts were expressed ones. Deep immunoSEQ sequencing was performed on naive, central memory and regulatory T cell samples, with an average of around 3.5 million total reads per sample. After sorted cells were lysed in RLT buffer, RNA was extracted with DNase-treated RNeasy Micro or Mini kits, with the choice depending on cell number. Each cell subset was processed on its own to prevent cross-contamination, while patient and healthy donor samples were processed together. Using the immunoSEQ multiplex PCR, TCRB sequences were amplified from cDNA into 87-bp fragments spanning the CDR3 region. The amplicons were sequenced using the Illumina HiSeq platform. As for the original processing: PCR bias was computationally corrected using synthetic template baselines, reads within Hamming distance 2 were collapsed, and singletons that could not be merged were discarded. Reads were aligned to IMGT to assign V, D and J genes, CDR3 length, and insertions or deletions at six rearrangement sites. Clonotype counts were normalized to sorted cell number within each subset before computing true diversity and Gini coefficients with the tcR R package. Repertoire sharing was quantified using the overlap coefficient calculated on TCRB nucleotide sequences. Here the immuneACCESS table is served through TCRdb, limited to in-frame sequences with V and J called. Missing clones are a known gap in these copies; in checked studies unresolved V genes cover under half, and the rest lacks a known reason. That table is the source of V, J and clone size, and D and trimming were worked out from the DNA. Across this sample there are about 45,000 clones, with around 50% seen only once. The leading ten clones occupy over 2% of the sample.

The chain is assembled from TRBV4-3 and TRBJ2-2, with 13 bases matching TRBD2. The clonotype was recovered from a woman younger than 35 in good health. The specimen sequenced was Tregs from blood. In light of the paper, this sample's cell subset or site label describes: regulatory CD4+ T cells. The nucleotides read TGCGCCAGCAGCCAACACCCGGGACTAGCGGGATCCGGGGAGCTGTTTTTT. It is translated as CASSQHPGLAGSGELFF.